Listed below are T cell receptor beta chains from one sample, sequenced in a study of control samples from healthy donors and cancer patients. Here immunoSEQ multiplex PCR was the method, and the copy in TCRdb shows in-frame clones only, minus some. Of more than 85,000 clones in the sample, around 85% are singletons; the top ten hold roughly 39%. The sequencing input was PBMCs. The receptors originated from a man between 65 and 85 years old with lung cancer. CDR3s include the opening cysteine and the closing phenylalanine or tryptophan. The D gene is left open where the match is weak. Clone size appears in some rows only: once, few, many, or a class for an expanded clone.

V gene	D gene	J gene	clone size	CDR3 DNA	CDR3 protein
TRBV24-1	-	TRBJ1-5	-	TGTGCCACCAGTGACCCCAGAGGGAGGGCTCGAAGCAATCAGCCCCAGCATTTT	CATSDPRGRARSNQPQHF
TRBV9	-	TRBJ2-7	-	TGTGCCAGCAGCGTAGGACAGGAAGTACGCGAGCAGTACTTC	CASSVGQEVREQYF
TRBV24-1	-	TRBJ2-2	-	TGTGCCACCAGTGAACAGCGTTCCGGGGAGCTGTTTTTT	CATSEQRSGELFF
TRBV5-5	-	TRBJ2-5	-	TGTGCCAGCAGCCCCGGCGTGGGGCAGGGAGGAGAGACCCAGTACTTC	CASSPGVGQGGETQYF
TRBV11-3	-	TRBJ1-6	-	TGTGCCAGCAGCTTCGACGGAAATTCACCCCTCCACTTT	CASSFDGNSPLHF
TRBV6-5	-	TRBJ2-1	-	TGTGCCAGCAGTCCTCCTGACAGAACCAAGCAGTTCTTC	CASSPPDRTKQFF
TRBV3-1/TRBV3-2	TRBD1	TRBJ1-4	-	TGTGCCAGCAGCCAAGCGGGGACAGGGGGTGAAAAACTGTTTTTT	CASSQAGTGGEKLFF
TRBV3-1/TRBV3-2	TRBD2	TRBJ2-3	-	TGTGCCAGCAGCCGTAGCGGGAGCACAGATACGCAGTATTTT	CASSRSGSTDTQYF
TRBV2	TRBD2	TRBJ2-7	-	TGTGCCAGCAGGGAATTACCGGGACTAGCGATCGAGCAGTACTTC	CASRELPGLAIEQYF
TRBV6-6	-	TRBJ2-5	-	TGTGCCAGCAGTTACTCCCGGAAAACCCAGTACTTC	CASSYSRKTQYF
TRBV7-3	TRBD1	TRBJ2-1	-	TGTGCCAGCAGCTCCCCCCACCCTACAGGGGGGTCCTACAATGAGCAGTTCTTC	CASSSPHPTGGSYNEQFF
TRBV10-1	-	TRBJ1-2	-	TGCGCCAGCAGTAACTACAGGGAGGAGGGCTACACCTTC	CASSNYREEGYTF
TRBV10-3	TRBD1	TRBJ1-5	-	TGTGCCATCAGTGAGTCGGGAGGGGGCAGACAGCCCCAGCATTTT	CAISESGGGRQPQHF
TRBV24-1	TRBD1	TRBJ1-2	-	TGTGCCACCAGTGTTGGGACAGGCCGACGCGATGGCTACACCTTC	CATSVGTGRRDGYTF
TRBV6-5	TRBD1	TRBJ1-2	-	TGTGCCAGCAGTTACTCGGGGCCAGGGGGCCATGGCTACACCTTC	CASSYSGPGGHGYTF
TRBV2	-	TRBJ2-2	-	TGTGCCAGCAGTTGGAGTACCACCTCGGGCTCTAACACCGGGGAGCTGTTTTTT	CASSWSTTSGSNTGELFF
TRBV10-2	-	TRBJ2-7	-	TGCGCCAGCGTTACAGGGTTTATCCAGTACTTC	CASVTGFIQYF
TRBV30	-	TRBJ1-2	-	TGTGCCTGGAGTGTTAGAACAGCCAACAACTATGGCTACACCTTC	CAWSVRTANNYGYTF
TRBV12-3/TRBV12-4	TRBD1	TRBJ2-1	once	TGTGCCAGCAGACGGACAGGGGGCAATGAGCAGTTCTTC	CASRRTGGNEQFF
TRBV3-1/TRBV3-2	-	TRBJ1-1	-	TGTGCCAGCAGCCAAGAATGGGGGAACACTGAAGCTTTCTTT	CASSQEWGNTEAFF
TRBV29-1	-	TRBJ1-2	once	TGCAGCTCCCCCCATGGCTACACCTTC	CSSPHGYTF
TRBV11-2	TRBD1	TRBJ2-7	-	TGTGCCAGCAGCTTGGGACAGATTAGCTCCTACGAGCAGTACTTC	CASSLGQISSYEQYF
TRBV6-6	TRBD1	TRBJ2-7	-	TGTGCCAGCGGGACACGGGACAGGGGGTCCGAGCAGTACTTC	CASGTRDRGSEQYF
TRBV28	TRBD2	TRBJ2-1	-	TGTGCCAGCAGTTCCGTCGGGGCGGGGGGATACAATGAGCAGTTCTTC	CASSSVGAGGYNEQFF
TRBV18	TRBD1	TRBJ2-7	-	TGTGCCAGCTCACTTGGGACAGACCCATCCTACGAGCAGTACTTC	CASSLGTDPSYEQYF
TRBV29-1	-	TRBJ2-5	-	TGCAGCGTTGAAGGGAAGTCAGAGACCCAGTACTTC	CSVEGKSETQYF
TRBV5-1	-	TRBJ2-7	-	TGCGCCAGCAGCTCCCCGGGAGAAGCCCACGAGCAGTACTTC	CASSSPGEAHEQYF
TRBV11-2	-	TRBJ1-2	-	TGTGCCAGCAGCTCGACAGGAGCTACACATGGCTACACCTTC	CASSSTGATHGYTF
TRBV9	-	TRBJ2-7	-	TGTGCCAGCAGCGTAGATTACGGGGGAACCTACGAGCAGTACTTC	CASSVDYGGTYEQYF
TRBV9	TRBD2	TRBJ2-3	-	TGTGCCAGCAGCGTGGGGACTAGCGGGGGTGCAGATACGCAGTATTTT	CASSVGTSGGADTQYF
TRBV13	-	TRBJ1-1	-	TGTGCCAGCAGCTTATGGGGACACCCGAACACTGAAGCTTTCTTT	CASSLWGHPNTEAFF
TRBV5-1	-	TRBJ1-2	-	TGCGCCAGCAGCTTGCAGGGGCCCGGGGGCTACACCTTC	CASSLQGPGGYTF
TRBV20-1	-	TRBJ2-1	once	TGCAGTGCTAGTAAATCAGGGATCGACCAGTTCTTC	CSASKSGIDQFF
TRBV5-5	-	TRBJ1-6	few	TGTGCCAGCAGCATCTACGGGGCCAAAGGGTCACCCCTCCACTTT	CASSIYGAKGSPLHF
TRBV12-3/TRBV12-4	-	TRBJ2-7	-	TGTGCCAGCAGTGCGGGCCCGTGGGACGAGCAGTACTTC	CASSAGPWDEQYF